This entry features one T cell receptor beta chain sequence. This specimen comes from a study of long-term antiretroviral therapy in people with HIV. The J segment lost 4 bases and the V segment lost 5 bases, leaving 3 bases of the junction unmatched. The length of the CDR3 is 14 residues. CDR1 is LNHNV and CDR2 is YYDKDF in the germline V gene (reference sequence). Survey-level resolution applied to immunoSEQ assay v3.0. Libraries were prepared by immunoSEQ multiplex PCR; TCRdb keeps only in-frame clonotypes and omits some of them. The sample yields more than 15,000 clones, about 94% seen once. The source of this sequence is a woman aged 45-65 years with HIV. The specimen was unsorted PBMCs, collected approximately 6.4 years after starting antiretroviral therapy. V is TRBV15 and J is TRBJ1-4; 8 bases map to TRBD1. CDR3 protein: CATSQGQGNEKLFF. The CDR3 bases are TGTGCCACCAGCCAAGGACAGGGTAATGAAAAACTGTTTTTT.